This T cell receptor beta chain was retrieved from a study of sequential checkpoint blockade in melanoma. Stated treatment: randomized to nivolumab then ipilimumab (arm A) or the reverse (arm B). Repertoires were generated with immunoSEQ multiplex PCR, while TCRdb's copy carries only in-frame clones and drops some. This table holds some 5,000 clones, 24% found once. In this sample, this clone turned up a few times. The V segment lost 0 bases and the J segment 11 bases; nucleotides outside the gene matches: 11. The CDR3 loop spans 15 amino acids. Germline assignment: CDR1 SGDLS and CDR2 YYNGEE. This chain links TRBV9 with TRBJ1-1, with 9 bases identical to TRBD1. The TCR sequence derives from a human donor with melanoma. Sequencing used tumor tissue (inferred from file names), obtained from a patient given nivolumab and ipilimumab in sequence. CDR3 sequence reads: CASSVDSTGGGGAFF. The CDR3 DNA reads TGTGCCAGCAGCGTAGATTCGACAGGGGGTGGCGGGGCTTTCTTT.